This TCR beta chain was identified during a study of metastatic and nonmetastatic thyroid tumors. All patients were untreated before thyroid surgery. As processed by the authors: The study built a papillary thyroid cancer distant-metastasis classifier from CDR3 differences across clinicopathological groups. TCRdb used MiXCR to call clones anew from the PCR reads. These V and J calls originate from TCRdb's pipeline instead of the authors' own analysis. The profile shows some 39,000 clones, under 20% of them singletons. The receptor's source is a female donor with papillary thyroid cancer or a benign thyroid nodule (not recorded which). Some clones in this sample may be carry-over from other donors' samples. The source material was blood.

In DNA form, the CDR3 reads TGTGCCAGCACCCCAACCGGGACGGGGTACAATGAGCAGTTCTTC. Protein: CASTPTGTGYNEQFF. The chain employs TRBV6-1 and TRBJ2-1; D assignment may be TRBD1 or TRBD2 (5 bases each). The CDR3 is 15 amino acids. V lost 7 bases and J lost 4, with 17 bases in between. Germline V gene lookup returns CDR1 MNHNS and CDR2 SASEGT.